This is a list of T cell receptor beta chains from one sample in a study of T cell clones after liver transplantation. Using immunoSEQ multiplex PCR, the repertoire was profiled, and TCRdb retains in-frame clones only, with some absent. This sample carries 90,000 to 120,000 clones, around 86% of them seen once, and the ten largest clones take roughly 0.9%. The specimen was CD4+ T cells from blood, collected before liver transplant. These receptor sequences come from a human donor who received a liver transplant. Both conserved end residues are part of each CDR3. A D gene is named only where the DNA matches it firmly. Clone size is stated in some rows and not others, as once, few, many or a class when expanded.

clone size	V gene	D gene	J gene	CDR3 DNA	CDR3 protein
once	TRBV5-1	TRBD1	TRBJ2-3	TGCGCCAGCAGCCCGGACAGGTGGATTAGCACAGATACGCAGTATTTT	CASSPDRWISTDTQYF
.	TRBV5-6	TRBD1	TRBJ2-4	TGTGCCAGCAGCTTAGGACAGGGGGCAAGAGAAAACATTCAGTACTTC	CASSLGQGARENIQYF
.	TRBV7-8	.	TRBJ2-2	TGTGCCAGCAGCTTATACCCTCCTAGGACGAGTTACACCGGGGAGCTGTTTTTT	CASSLYPPRTSYTGELFF
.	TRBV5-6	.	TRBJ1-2	TGTGCCAGCAGCTTGTTAGGGATGGAGGGCTACACCTTC	CASSLLGMEGYTF
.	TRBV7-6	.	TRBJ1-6	TGTGCCAGCAGCTTAGGGGGAACCTGGGGGGATTCACCCCTCCACTTT	CASSLGGTWGDSPLHF
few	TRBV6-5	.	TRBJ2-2	TGTGCCAGCAGTTCCCCGGGGACCGGGGAGCTGTTTTTT	CASSSPGTGELFF
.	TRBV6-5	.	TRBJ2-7	TGTGCCAGCAGTTACTCTACGGGGCGGTACGAGCAGTACTTC	CASSYSTGRYEQYF
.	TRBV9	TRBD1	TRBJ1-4	TGTGCCAGCAGCGTAGCGGACAGGGGGAATGAAAAACTGTTTTTT	CASSVADRGNEKLFF
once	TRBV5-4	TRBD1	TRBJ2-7	TGTGCCAGCAGCCAACGGGGGACAGGGGTCTACGAGCAGTACTTC	CASSQRGTGVYEQYF
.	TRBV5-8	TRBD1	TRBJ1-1	TGTGCCAGCAGCTTAGGGACAGGGGGTGTGAACACTGAAGCTTTCTTT	CASSLGTGGVNTEAFF
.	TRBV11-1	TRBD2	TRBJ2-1	TGTGCCAGCAGCCCCGAGGTAGCGGGAGGGGATGAGCAGTTCTTC	CASSPEVAGGDEQFF
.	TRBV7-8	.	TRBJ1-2	TGTGCCAGCAGCTTTCGGGGGGTTGATGGTGGCTACACCTTC	CASSFRGVDGGYTF
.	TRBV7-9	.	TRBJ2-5	TGTGCCAGCAGCTCCACCACGGAGACCCAGTACTTC	CASSSTTETQYF
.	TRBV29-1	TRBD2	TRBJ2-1	TGCAGCGTTGACGGGGGAGGGCAGGGTCGCTACAATGAGCAGTTCTTC	CSVDGGGQGRYNEQFF
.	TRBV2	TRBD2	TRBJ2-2	TGTGCCAGCAGCATCGGGACTAGCGGGACCGGGGAGCTGTTTTTT	CASSIGTSGTGELFF
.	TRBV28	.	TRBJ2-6	TGTGCCAGCAGTTTTTGGGTGGCTGGGGCCAACGTCCTGACTTTC	CASSFWVAGANVLTF
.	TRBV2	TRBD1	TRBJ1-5	TGTGCCAGCTCCCCGGACAGGGCGATCCCTCAGCCCCAGCATTTT	CASSPDRAIPQPQHF
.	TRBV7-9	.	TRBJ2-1	TGTGCCAGCAGCTTACTACAGGGTTACAATGAGCAGTTCTTC	CASSLLQGYNEQFF
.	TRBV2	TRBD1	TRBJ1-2	TGTGCCAGCAGTTCTGGGGACAGGACCGATATTGATGGCTACACCTTC	CASSSGDRTDIDGYTF
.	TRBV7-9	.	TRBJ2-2	TGTGCCAGCAGCCCCTGGACGGGAAAAGCGAACACCGGGGAGCTGTTTTTT	CASSPWTGKANTGELFF
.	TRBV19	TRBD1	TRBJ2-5	TGTGCCACCCAGACTTTACAGGGGGTAGGGACCCAGTACTTC	CATQTLQGVGTQYF
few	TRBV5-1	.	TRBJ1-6	TGCGCCAGCAGCTTGTCGGGTAATAATTCACCCCTCCACTTT	CASSLSGNNSPLHF
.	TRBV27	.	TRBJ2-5	TGTGCCAGCAGTTTAGGGACTCCGTACCAAGAGACCCAGTACTTC	CASSLGTPYQETQYF
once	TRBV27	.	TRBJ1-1	TGTGCCAGCAGTTTATCTGGGGGAATAAACACTGAAGCTTTCTTT	CASSLSGGINTEAFF
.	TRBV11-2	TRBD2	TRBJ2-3	TGTGCCAGCAGCTGGACTAGCGGGGACCGGGATACGCAGTATTTT	CASSWTSGDRDTQYF
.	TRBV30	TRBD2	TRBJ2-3	TGTGCCTGGAGTATATCAGGACTAGCGGGACCCACAGATACGCAGTATTTT	CAWSISGLAGPTDTQYF
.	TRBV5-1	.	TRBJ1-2	TGCGCCAGCAGCTTGGTAGGTGGATATAACTATGGCTACACCTTC	CASSLVGGYNYGYTF
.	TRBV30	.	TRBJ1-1	TGTGCCTGGAGGGGGGGATGGGCTGAAGCTTTCTTT	CAWRGGWAEAFF
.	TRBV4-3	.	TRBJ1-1	TGCGCCAGCAGCCAAGATCTTCAACGGAGCACTGAAGCTTTCTTT	CASSQDLQRSTEAFF
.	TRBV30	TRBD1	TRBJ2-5	TGTGCCTGGGGACAGGGGAAACAAGAGACCCAGTACTTC	CAWGQGKQETQYF
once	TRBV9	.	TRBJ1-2	TGTGCCAGCCAGACACCCAACTATGGCTACACCTTC	CASQTPNYGYTF
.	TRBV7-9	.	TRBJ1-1	TGTGCCAGCAGCCTCTTCCAGGGGCCGGGCACTGAAGCTTTCTTT	CASSLFQGPGTEAFF
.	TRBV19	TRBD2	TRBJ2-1	TGTGCCAGTAAAGGGCGGGAGGGAGGCTCCTACAATGAGCAGTTCTTC	CASKGREGGSYNEQFF
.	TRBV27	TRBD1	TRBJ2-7	TGTGCCAGCACCCTAGGGACAGGGAGTGACGAGCAGTACTTC	CASTLGTGSDEQYF
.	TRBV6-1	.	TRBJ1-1	TGTGCCAGCAGTGTCGAGGGGTTAGTGAACACTGAAGCTTTCTTT	CASSVEGLVNTEAFF
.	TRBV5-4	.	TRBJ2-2	TGTGCCAGCAGCGACGGGAAGCGGATAAACACCGGGGAGCTGTTTTTT	CASSDGKRINTGELFF
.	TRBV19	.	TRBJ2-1	TGTGCCAGTAGCGGACGGCGGGATGCTAGGTCCAATGAGCAGTTCTTC	CASSGRRDARSNEQFF
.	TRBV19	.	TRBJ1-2	TGTGCCAGTAGTACCCAGGGGAAGGGTGGCGGCTACACCTTC	CASSTQGKGGGYTF
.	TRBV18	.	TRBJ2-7	TGTGCCAGCTCACCCGGGGTAAGCTCCTACGAGCAGTACTTC	CASSPGVSSYEQYF
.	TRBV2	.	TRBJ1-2	TGTGCCAGCAGTGTGGGAGCTAACTATGGCTACACCTTC	CASSVGANYGYTF
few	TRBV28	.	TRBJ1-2	TGTGCCAGCAGTTTATTAGGCTTTTCATATGGCTACACCTTC	CASSLLGFSYGYTF
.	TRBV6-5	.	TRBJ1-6	TGTGCCAGCAGTTACCTTTTAGCGTCGTCCGATTCACCCCTCCACTTT	CASSYLLASSDSPLHF
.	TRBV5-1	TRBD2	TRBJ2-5	TGCGCCAGCAGCTTGGGAGCGGGAGAGGGTGAGACCCAGTACTTC	CASSLGAGEGETQYF
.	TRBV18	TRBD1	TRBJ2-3	TGTGCCAGCTCAGGAGACAGGGTTCCAGATACGCAGTATTTT	CASSGDRVPDTQYF
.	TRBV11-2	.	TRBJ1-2	TGTGCCAGCAGCTTTAGGGACGCACGATATGGCTACACCTTC	CASSFRDARYGYTF
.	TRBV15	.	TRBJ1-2	TGTGCCACCAGCAGAGCAGGCGGCACAGTCTATGGCTACACCTTC	CATSRAGGTVYGYTF
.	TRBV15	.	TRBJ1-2	TGTGCCACCAGCAGAGCGACAGGATCGAGCTATGGCTACACCTTC	CATSRATGSSYGYTF
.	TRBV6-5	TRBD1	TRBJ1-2	TGTGCCAGCAGTTGGACAGGGCTCTATGGCTACACCTTC	CASSWTGLYGYTF
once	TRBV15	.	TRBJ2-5	TGTGCCACCAGCAGAGATCGACTGGGGGCCTGGTACTTC	CATSRDRLGAWYF
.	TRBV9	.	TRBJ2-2	TGTGCCAGCAGCGTAGGGGCAGGGGCGAACACCGGGGAGCTGTTTTTT	CASSVGAGANTGELFF
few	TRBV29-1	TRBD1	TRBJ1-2	TGCAGCGTTGATGCAGGGGGAGGCTATGGCTACACCTTC	CSVDAGGGYGYTF
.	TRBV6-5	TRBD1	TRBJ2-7	TGTGCCAGCAGTCGAAGGACAGGAGACTCCTACGAGCAGTACTTC	CASSRRTGDSYEQYF
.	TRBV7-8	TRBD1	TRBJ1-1	TGTGCCAGCAGCCGCAGCAGGGGGACCGGGGGAGCTTTCTTT	CASSRSRGTGGAFF
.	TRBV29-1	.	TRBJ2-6	TGCAGCGTTGCCGTCTCTGGGGCCAACGTCCTGACTTTC	CSVAVSGANVLTF
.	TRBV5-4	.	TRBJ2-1	TGTGCCAGCAGCTTGGGTGCCTCCTACAATGAGCAGTTCTTC	CASSLGASYNEQFF
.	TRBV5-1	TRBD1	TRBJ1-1	TGCGCCAGCAACCCCGATAGGGGGCACATGAACACTGAAGCTTTCTTT	CASNPDRGHMNTEAFF
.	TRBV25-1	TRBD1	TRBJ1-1	TGTGCCAGCAGTGAATGGGAGGGGGCTGTTAACACTGAAGCTTTCTTT	CASSEWEGAVNTEAFF